This TCR beta chain was retrieved from a study of cytomegalovirus exposure and HLA in healthy donors. The germline V gene has CDR1 ENHRY and CDR2 SYGVKD. The CDR3 is 12 residues long. With 4 bases removed from V and 7 bases from J, the gap between germline ends came to 8 bases. The PCR had 60 Vbeta and 13 Jbeta primers. Assay: immunoSEQ multiplex PCR; the TCRdb copy retains only in-frame clones and omits some. The sample comprises around 180,000 clones, 60% to 85% of which are singletons, and roughly 5% rests with the top ten. Input material: PBMCs. The clonotype comes from a man aged 35 to 55 in good health and CMV-seronegative. The chain recombines TRBV10-3 with TRBJ1-5; TRBD1 might be the D (6 bases). The CDR3 DNA is TGTGCCATCAGTGCAGGGGACCAGCCCCAGCATTTT. It codes for CAISAGDQPQHF.